A selection of T cell receptor beta chains follows, all from one sample in a study of blood T cell repertoires in COVID-19. Sequencing was performed with immunoSEQ multiplex PCR; in TCRdb, only in-frame clones are kept and a portion is missing. The repertoire includes 220,000 or so clones, 90% of them detected once, and about 15% sits in the top ten. The sample comprised PBMCs or T cells enriched from blood (not recorded which). The receptors shown here come from a man in his thirties or forties who had been exposed to COVID-19. CDR3s include the opening cysteine and the closing phenylalanine or tryptophan. The order of the fields is clone size, J gene, D gene, V gene, CDR3 DNA, CDR3 protein. D genes are given only for firm matches. The size of a clone is reported for some rows only, either as once, few or many, or as a class for expanded clones.

clone_size: NA
j_call: TRBJ1-1
d_call: TRBD1
v_call: TRBV28
cdr3_nt: TGTGCCAGCAGTAGGGGGACAGGCCCCTCTCGGGACACTGAAGCTTTCTTT
cdr3_aa: CASSRGTGPSRDTEAFF

clone_size: NA
j_call: TRBJ2-3
d_call: NA
v_call: TRBV9
cdr3_nt: TGTGCCAGCAGCCCCTCATACGGAGATACGCAGTATTTT
cdr3_aa: CASSPSYGDTQYF

clone_size: once
j_call: TRBJ1-1
d_call: NA
v_call: TRBV2
cdr3_nt: TGTGCCAGCAGTCCCTATTTGATCGGTATGAACACTGAAGCTTTCTTT
cdr3_aa: CASSPYLIGMNTEAFF

clone_size: once
j_call: TRBJ1-5
d_call: TRBD1
v_call: TRBV27
cdr3_nt: TGTGCCTGCGGGACAGGGGGCCTTCAGCCCCAGCATTTT
cdr3_aa: CACGTGGLQPQHF

clone_size: NA
j_call: TRBJ2-6
d_call: NA
v_call: TRBV19
cdr3_nt: TGTGCCAGTAGTATCTGGGCTCGCTCTGGGGCCAACGTCCTGACTTTC
cdr3_aa: CASSIWARSGANVLTF

clone_size: once
j_call: TRBJ1-1
d_call: NA
v_call: TRBV30
cdr3_nt: TGTGCCTGGAGTGTACGACAATTGAACACTGAAGCTTTCTTT
cdr3_aa: CAWSVRQLNTEAFF

clone_size: NA
j_call: TRBJ1-1
d_call: TRBD1
v_call: TRBV5-4
cdr3_nt: TGTGCCAGCAGCTCCACAGGGGGGGGGACTGAAGCTTTCTTT
cdr3_aa: CASSSTGGGTEAFF

clone_size: NA
j_call: TRBJ1-2
d_call: NA
v_call: TRBV9
cdr3_nt: TGTGCCAGCAGCGTAGGTGCCGGCTATGGCTACACCTTC
cdr3_aa: CASSVGAGYGYTF

clone_size: NA
j_call: TRBJ1-5
d_call: NA
v_call: TRBV12-3/TRBV12-4
cdr3_nt: TGTGCCAGCAGTTGGGAGCGTTTGCAGCCCCAGCATTTT
cdr3_aa: CASSWERLQPQHF

clone_size: NA
j_call: TRBJ1-1
d_call: NA
v_call: TRBV12-3/TRBV12-4
cdr3_nt: TGTGCCAGCAGGAAGACAGTGTTGGGTGAAGCTTTCTTT
cdr3_aa: CASRKTVLGEAFF

clone_size: NA
j_call: TRBJ2-3
d_call: TRBD1
v_call: TRBV11-3
cdr3_nt: TGTGCCAGCAGCGCCCATACAACAGGGGGAGGCCCTCCAGATACGCAGTATTTT
cdr3_aa: CASSAHTTGGGPPDTQYF

clone_size: NA
j_call: TRBJ1-1
d_call: NA
v_call: TRBV3-1/TRBV3-2
cdr3_nt: TGTGCCAGCAGCCAAACTACAGGGTTCACTGAAGCTTTCTTT
cdr3_aa: CASSQTTGFTEAFF

clone_size: NA
j_call: TRBJ2-5
d_call: TRBD1
v_call: TRBV5-1
cdr3_nt: TGCGCCAGCAGGGAAGGGACAGGGGGCGCTTTGGAGACCCAGTACTTC
cdr3_aa: CASREGTGGALETQYF

clone_size: NA
j_call: TRBJ2-2
d_call: NA
v_call: TRBV13
cdr3_nt: TGTGCCAGCAGCTTACGGAGCCAGAACACCGGGGAGCTGTTTTTT
cdr3_aa: CASSLRSQNTGELFF

clone_size: once
j_call: TRBJ2-5
d_call: NA
v_call: TRBV11-2
cdr3_nt: TGTGCCAGCAGCTTAGAGGGTGGGTTCGCGGGGCGGTTTGCACAAGAGACCCAGTACTTC
cdr3_aa: CASSLEGGFAGRFAQETQYF

clone_size: NA
j_call: TRBJ1-3
d_call: NA
v_call: TRBV3-1/TRBV3-2
cdr3_nt: TGTGCCAGCAGCCACCACCGGCCGGGGGTGGGTGGAAACACCATATATTTT
cdr3_aa: CASSHHRPGVGGNTIYF

clone_size: NA
j_call: TRBJ1-2
d_call: TRBD1
v_call: TRBV6-5
cdr3_nt: TGTGCCAGCAGTCCCGAGGACAGGGGGCCTGGCTACACCTTC
cdr3_aa: CASSPEDRGPGYTF

clone_size: once
j_call: TRBJ1-1
d_call: NA
v_call: TRBV6-5
cdr3_nt: TGTGCCAGCAGTCTGGGGGGTTGGGGAGAGACTGAAGCTTTCTTT
cdr3_aa: CASSLGGWGETEAFF

clone_size: NA
j_call: TRBJ2-7
d_call: NA
v_call: TRBV3-1/TRBV3-2
cdr3_nt: TGTGCCAGCAGCGAAAACAGGGAAGTCAACGAGCAGTACTTC
cdr3_aa: CASSENREVNEQYF

clone_size: NA
j_call: TRBJ2-3
d_call: NA
v_call: TRBV19
cdr3_nt: TGTGCCAGTACCCTCGAGGGGGGGGCAGATACGCAGTATTTT
cdr3_aa: CASTLEGGADTQYF

clone_size: NA
j_call: TRBJ2-6
d_call: TRBD2
v_call: TRBV30
cdr3_nt: TGTGCCTGGGGACTTAGCGGGAGATATTCTGGGGCCAACGTCCTGACTTTC
cdr3_aa: CAWGLSGRYSGANVLTF

clone_size: NA
j_call: TRBJ2-1
d_call: NA
v_call: TRBV15
cdr3_nt: TGTGCCACCAGCAGAGATCCCACGAGCTACAATGAGCAGTTCTTC
cdr3_aa: CATSRDPTSYNEQFF

clone_size: NA
j_call: TRBJ1-2
d_call: TRBD1
v_call: TRBV7-9
cdr3_nt: TGTGCCAGCAGCTTCTTGCGGGCAGGGGGCGGTCATGACTATGGCTACACCTTC
cdr3_aa: CASSFLRAGGGHDYGYTF

clone_size: NA
j_call: TRBJ1-1
d_call: NA
v_call: TRBV20-1
cdr3_nt: TGCAGTGCTAGAGACCGACTTGAAGCTTTCTTT
cdr3_aa: CSARDRLEAFF

clone_size: NA
j_call: TRBJ2-5
d_call: NA
v_call: TRBV27
cdr3_nt: TGTGCCAGCAGTTTATCGCGGGGTGTGTGGGAGACCCAGTACTTC
cdr3_aa: CASSLSRGVWETQYF

clone_size: NA
j_call: TRBJ1-1
d_call: NA
v_call: TRBV3-1/TRBV3-2
cdr3_nt: TGTGCCCGACAGGTCCGAGCTTTCTTT
cdr3_aa: CARQVRAFF